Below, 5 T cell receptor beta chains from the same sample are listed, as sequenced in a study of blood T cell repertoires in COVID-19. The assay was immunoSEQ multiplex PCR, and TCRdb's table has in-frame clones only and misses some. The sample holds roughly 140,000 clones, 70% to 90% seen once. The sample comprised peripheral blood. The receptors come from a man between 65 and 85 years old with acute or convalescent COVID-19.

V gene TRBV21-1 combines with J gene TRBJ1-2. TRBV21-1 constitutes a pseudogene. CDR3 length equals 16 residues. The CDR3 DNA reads TGTGCCAGCAGCAAAAGGAGTTCGGGATCTAACTATGGCTACACCTTC. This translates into CASSKRSSGSNYGYTF.

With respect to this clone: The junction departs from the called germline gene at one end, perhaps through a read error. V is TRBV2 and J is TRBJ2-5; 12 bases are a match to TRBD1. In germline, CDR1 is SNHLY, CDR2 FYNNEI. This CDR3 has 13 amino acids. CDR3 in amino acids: CAARDRGQGTQYF. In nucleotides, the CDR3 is TGTGCCGCCAGGGACAGGGGGCAAGGGACCCAGTACTTC.

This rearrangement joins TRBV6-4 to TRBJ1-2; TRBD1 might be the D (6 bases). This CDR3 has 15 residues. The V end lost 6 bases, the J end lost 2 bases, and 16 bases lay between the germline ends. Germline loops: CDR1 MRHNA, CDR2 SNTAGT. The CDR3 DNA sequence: TGTGCCAGCAGAGCCTCCGGACAGCCCAACTATGGCTACACCTTC. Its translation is CASRASGQPNYGYTF.

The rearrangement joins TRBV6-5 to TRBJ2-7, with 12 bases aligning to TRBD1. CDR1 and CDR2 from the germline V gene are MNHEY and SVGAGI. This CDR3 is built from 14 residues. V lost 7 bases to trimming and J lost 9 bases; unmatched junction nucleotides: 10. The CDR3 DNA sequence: TGTGCCAGCAACCCGGGACAGGGGGCTAGTGGGCAGTACTTC. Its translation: CASNPGQGASGQYF.

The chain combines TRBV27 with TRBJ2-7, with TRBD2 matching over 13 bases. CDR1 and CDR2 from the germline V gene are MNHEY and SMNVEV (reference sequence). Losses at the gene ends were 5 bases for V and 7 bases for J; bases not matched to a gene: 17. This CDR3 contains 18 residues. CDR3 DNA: TGTGCCAGCAGTAACCGGACTAGCGGGAGAAGAGCAACGAGGGAGCAGTACTTC. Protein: CASSNRTSGRRATREQYF.